What follows describes a single T cell receptor (beta chain). The data derive from a study of blood T cell repertoires in COVID-19. It was during active infection that Seattle patients were enrolled and then longitudinally followed. Sequencing was performed with immunoSEQ multiplex PCR; in TCRdb, only in-frame clones are kept and a portion is missing. The profile shows fewer than 300,000 clones, approximately 90% of them singletons. Germline-derived CDR1 and CDR2 are SGDLS and YYNGEE. This CDR3 has 16 residues. V shed 0 bases and J 4 bases; nucleotides not matched to a gene: 6. The clonotype was recovered from a woman aged 25 to 39 with COVID-19, enrolled during active disease. The gene calls are TRBV9 and TRBJ2-1, with 8 bases lining up with TRBD2. The sequencing sample was made of peripheral blood. This CDR3 reads CASSVDVGRDYNEQFF. CDR3 in DNA: TGTGCCAGCAGCGTAGACGTCGGGAGGGATTACAATGAGCAGTTCTTC.